This T cell receptor beta chain emerged from a study of cytomegalovirus exposure and HLA in healthy donors. CDR3 length equals 14 residues. Per germline, CDR1 SNHLY and CDR2 FYNNEI. V shed 7 bases and J shed 5 bases, with 17 bases lying between them. This clone was counted a few times. Its target is not known. Regarding the study as a whole: Reportedly, cytomegalovirus status was diagnosed with high sensitivity and specificity. Most TCR beta V segments were productive about 87% or about 30% of the time in an earlier analysis. A few CMV-associated chains proved CMV antigen-specific in vitro.

Primers: 60 Vbeta forward and 13 Jbeta reverse. TCRdb's table, derived via immunoSEQ multiplex PCR, lists solely in-frame clones and lacks some. The sample holds some 110,000 clones, around 75% seen once. Sequencing input: PBMCs. The V and J genes are TRBV2 and TRBJ1-1; D not resolved. This clonotype was sampled from a man aged 35 to 55 in good health and CMV-seronegative. CDR3 in amino acids: CASTLRRGGTEAFF. The CDR3 coding sequence is TGTGCCAGCACTCTCCGTCGGGGTGGGACTGAAGCTTTCTTT. Looking up the rest from reference TRBV2 and TRBJ1-1 gives the full variable domain: EPEVTQTPSHQVTQMGQEVILRCVPISNHLYFYWYRQILGQKVEFLVSFYNNEISEKSEIFDDQFSVERPDGSNFTLKIRSTKLEDSAMYFCASTLRRGGTEAFFGQGTRLTVV.